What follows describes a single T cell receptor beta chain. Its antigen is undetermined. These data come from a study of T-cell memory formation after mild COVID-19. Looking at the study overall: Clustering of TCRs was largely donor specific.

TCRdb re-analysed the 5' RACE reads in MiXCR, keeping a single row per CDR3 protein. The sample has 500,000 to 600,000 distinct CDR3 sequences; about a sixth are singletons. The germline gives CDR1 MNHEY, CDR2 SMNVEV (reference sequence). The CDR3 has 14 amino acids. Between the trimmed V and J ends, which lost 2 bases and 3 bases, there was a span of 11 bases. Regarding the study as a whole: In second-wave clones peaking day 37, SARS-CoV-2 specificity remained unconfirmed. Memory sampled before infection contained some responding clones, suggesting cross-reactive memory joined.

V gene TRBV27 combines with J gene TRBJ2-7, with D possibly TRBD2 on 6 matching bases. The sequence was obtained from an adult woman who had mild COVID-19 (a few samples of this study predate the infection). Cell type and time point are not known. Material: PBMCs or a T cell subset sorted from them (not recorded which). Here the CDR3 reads CASSLLATNYEQYF. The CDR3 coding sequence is TGTGCCAGCAGTTTACTAGCGACTAACTACGAGCAGTACTTC.